This T cell receptor (beta chain) was retrieved from a study of beta chain features in type 1 diabetes. Overall study findings and caveats: There was a moderate but significant shortening of TCRB CDR3s in all four CD4+ subsets of Type 1 diabetes patients.

The germline V gene has CDR1 LNHDA and CDR2 SQIVND (reference sequence). Trimming took off 3 bases at V and 1 base at J, with 9 bases between the two ends. The CDR3 spans 15 residues. Sequenced material consisted of expressed TCRB transcripts (all of the isolated RNA was reverse transcribed). Here immunoSEQ multiplex PCR was the method, and the copy in TCRdb shows in-frame clones only, minus some. The data contain 250,000 to 300,000 clones, around 22% of them singletons. Note on this clone: The target antigen is unknown.

Sequencing used naive CD4+ T cells from blood. The source of this sequence is a woman in her thirties with type 1 diabetes. V usage is TRBV19 and J usage is TRBJ2-2; D gene ambiguous. The CDR3 is CASSIFPVNTGELFF. The CDR3 bases are TGTGCCAGTAGTATCTTTCCAGTGAACACCGGGGAGCTGTTTTTT.